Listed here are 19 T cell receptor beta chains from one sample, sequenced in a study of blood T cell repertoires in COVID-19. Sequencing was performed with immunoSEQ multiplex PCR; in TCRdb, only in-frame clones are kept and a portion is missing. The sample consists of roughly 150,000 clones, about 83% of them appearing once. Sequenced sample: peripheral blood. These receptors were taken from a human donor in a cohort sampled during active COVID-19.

CDR3 sequence reads: CASSRSRGTGPRAEAFF. Here the CDR3 DNA reads TGTGCCAGCAGCCGATCCCGAGGGACAGGGCCAAGGGCTGAAGCTTTCTTT. The chain employs TRBV4-2 and TRBJ1-1, with 9 bases lining up with TRBD1. The CDR3 consists of 17 residues. Trimming removed 4 bases from V and 6 bases from J; junction bases left unmatched: 15. The germline CDR1 and CDR2 sequences are LGHNA and YNFKEQ.

The CDR3 spells CASRLPGANEQFF. The CDR3 nucleotides read TGTGCCAGCCGACTCCCGGGAGCCAATGAGCAGTTCTTC. The chain links TRBV12-3 or TRBV12-4 to TRBJ2-1; D may be TRBD2 (6 bases). This CDR3 contains 13 residues. The V end was cut by 8 bases, the J end by 6 bases, with 14 bases between.

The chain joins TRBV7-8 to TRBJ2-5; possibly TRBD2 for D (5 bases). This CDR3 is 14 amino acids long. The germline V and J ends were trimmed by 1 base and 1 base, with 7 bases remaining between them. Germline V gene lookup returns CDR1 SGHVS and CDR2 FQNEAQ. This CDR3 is CASSLGGIQETQYF. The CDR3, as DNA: TGTGCCAGCAGCTTAGGAGGGATCCAAGAGACCCAGTACTTC.

CDR3 sequence (DNA): TGTGCCAGCAGTCTGACAGGGAAGGCCGGGGAGCTGTTTTTT. This gives the protein CASSLTGKAGELFF. The chain employs TRBV28 and TRBJ2-2, with 7 bases aligning to TRBD1. The ends lost 5 bases at V and 6 bases at J; junction bases unmatched: 6. The CDR3 consists of 14 residues. Germline V gene lookup returns CDR1 MDHEN and CDR2 SYDVKM.

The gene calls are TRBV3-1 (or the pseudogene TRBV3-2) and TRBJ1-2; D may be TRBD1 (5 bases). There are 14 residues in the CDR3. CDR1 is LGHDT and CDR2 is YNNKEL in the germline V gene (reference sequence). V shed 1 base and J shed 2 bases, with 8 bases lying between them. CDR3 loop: CASSQVGGNYGYTF. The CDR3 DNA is TGTGCCAGCAGCCAAGTGGGGGGGAACTATGGCTACACCTTC.

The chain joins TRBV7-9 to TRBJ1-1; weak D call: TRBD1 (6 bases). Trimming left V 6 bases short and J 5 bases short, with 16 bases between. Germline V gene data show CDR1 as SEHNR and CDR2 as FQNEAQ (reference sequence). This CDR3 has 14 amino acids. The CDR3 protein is CASSRGGRDTEAFF. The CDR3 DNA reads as TGTGCCAGCAGTAGGGGGGGCAGGGATACTGAAGCTTTCTTT.

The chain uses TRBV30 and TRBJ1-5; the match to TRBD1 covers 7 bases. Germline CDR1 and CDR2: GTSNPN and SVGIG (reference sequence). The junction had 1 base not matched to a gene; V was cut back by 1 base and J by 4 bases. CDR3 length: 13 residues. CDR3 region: CAWSEGQNQPQHF. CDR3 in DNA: TGTGCCTGGAGTGAGGGACAGAATCAGCCCCAGCATTTT.

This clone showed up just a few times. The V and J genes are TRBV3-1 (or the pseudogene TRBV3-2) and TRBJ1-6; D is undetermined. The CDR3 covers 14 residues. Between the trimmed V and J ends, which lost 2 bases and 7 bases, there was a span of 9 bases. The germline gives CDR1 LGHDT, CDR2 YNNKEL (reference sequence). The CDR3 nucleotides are TGTGCCAGCAGCCAAACGGCACAGAATTCACCCCTCCACTTT. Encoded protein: CASSQTAQNSPLHF.

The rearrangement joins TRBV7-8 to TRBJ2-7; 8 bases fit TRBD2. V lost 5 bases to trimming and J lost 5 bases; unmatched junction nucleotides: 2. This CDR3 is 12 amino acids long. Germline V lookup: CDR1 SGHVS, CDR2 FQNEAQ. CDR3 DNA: TGTGCCAGCAGCCCGGGGGGGAACGAGCAGTACTTC. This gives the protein CASSPGGNEQYF.

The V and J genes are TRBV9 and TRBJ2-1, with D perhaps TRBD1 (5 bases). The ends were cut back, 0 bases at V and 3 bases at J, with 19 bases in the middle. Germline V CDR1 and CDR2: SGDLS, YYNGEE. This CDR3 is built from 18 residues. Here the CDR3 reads CASSVGGAARTYYNEQFF. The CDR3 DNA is TGTGCCAGCAGCGTAGGTGGGGCGGCCCGGACGTACTACAATGAGCAGTTCTTC.

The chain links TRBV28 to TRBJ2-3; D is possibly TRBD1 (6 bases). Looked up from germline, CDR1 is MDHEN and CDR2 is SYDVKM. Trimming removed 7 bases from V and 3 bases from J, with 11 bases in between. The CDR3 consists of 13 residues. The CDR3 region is CASMGHPTDTQYF. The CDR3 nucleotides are TGTGCCAGCATGGGACATCCGACAGATACGCAGTATTTT.

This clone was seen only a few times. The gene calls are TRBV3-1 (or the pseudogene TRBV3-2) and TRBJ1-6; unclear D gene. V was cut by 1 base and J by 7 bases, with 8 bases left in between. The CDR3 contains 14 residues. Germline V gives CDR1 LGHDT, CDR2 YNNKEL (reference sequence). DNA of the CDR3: TGTGCCAGCAGCCAAGTCCCGGGGAATTCACCCCTCCACTTT. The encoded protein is CASSQVPGNSPLHF.

As DNA, the CDR3 is TGTGCCAGCAGTTTGCGGACAGGGGGCGGAGTTGGCTACACCTTC. It encodes CASSLRTGGGVGYTF. V is TRBV27 and J is TRBJ1-2, with 11 nucleotides matching TRBD1. The germline V gene encodes CDR1 MNHEY and CDR2 SMNVEV (reference sequence). V lost 3 bases and J lost 7; bases outside the gene matches: 7. The CDR3 length is 15 residues.

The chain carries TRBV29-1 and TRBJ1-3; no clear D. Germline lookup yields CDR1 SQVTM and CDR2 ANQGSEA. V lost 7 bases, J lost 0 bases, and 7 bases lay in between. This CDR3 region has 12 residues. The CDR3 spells CSAGISGNTIYF. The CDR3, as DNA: TGCAGCGCCGGGATCTCTGGAAACACCATATATTTT. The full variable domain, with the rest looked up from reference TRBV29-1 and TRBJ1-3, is SAVISQKPSRDICQRGTSLTIQCQVDSQVTMMFWYRQQPGQSLTLIATANQGSEATYESGFVIDKFPISRPNLTFSTLTVSNMSPEDSSIYLCSAGISGNTIYFGEGSWLTVV.

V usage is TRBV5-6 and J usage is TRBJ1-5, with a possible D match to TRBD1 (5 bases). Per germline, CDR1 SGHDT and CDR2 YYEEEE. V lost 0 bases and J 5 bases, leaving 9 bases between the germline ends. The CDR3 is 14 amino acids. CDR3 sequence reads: CASSLGRDDQPQHF. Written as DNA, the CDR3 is TGTGCCAGCAGCTTGGGCAGGGATGATCAGCCCCAGCATTTT.

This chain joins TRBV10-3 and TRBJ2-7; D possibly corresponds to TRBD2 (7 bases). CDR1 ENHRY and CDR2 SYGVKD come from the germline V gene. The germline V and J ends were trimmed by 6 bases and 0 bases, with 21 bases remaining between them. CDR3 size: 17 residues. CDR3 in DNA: TGTGCCATCAGGGGAGGGGGTGGCCTGATGAGCTCCTACGAGCAGTACTTC. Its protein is CAIRGGGGLMSSYEQYF.

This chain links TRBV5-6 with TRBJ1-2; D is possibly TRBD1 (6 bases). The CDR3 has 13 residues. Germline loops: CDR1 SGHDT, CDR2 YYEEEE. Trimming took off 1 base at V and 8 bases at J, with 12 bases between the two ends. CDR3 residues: CASSLLGANGYTF. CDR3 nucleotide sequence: TGTGCCAGCAGCTTGCTGGGGGCTAACGGCTACACCTTC.

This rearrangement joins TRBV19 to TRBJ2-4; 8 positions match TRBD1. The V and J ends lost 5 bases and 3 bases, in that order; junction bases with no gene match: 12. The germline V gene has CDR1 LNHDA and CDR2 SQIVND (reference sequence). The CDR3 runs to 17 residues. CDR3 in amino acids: CASSPPDRGPSKNIQYF. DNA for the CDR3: TGTGCCAGTAGTCCCCCCGACAGGGGTCCGAGCAAAAACATTCAGTACTTC.

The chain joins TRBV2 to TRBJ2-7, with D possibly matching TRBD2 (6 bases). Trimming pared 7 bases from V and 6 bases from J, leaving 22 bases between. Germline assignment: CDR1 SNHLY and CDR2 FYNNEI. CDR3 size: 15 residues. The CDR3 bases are TGTGCCAGCAAAGTATCGCTAGCGCACGACGGCGAGCAGTACTTC. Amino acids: CASKVSLAHDGEQYF.